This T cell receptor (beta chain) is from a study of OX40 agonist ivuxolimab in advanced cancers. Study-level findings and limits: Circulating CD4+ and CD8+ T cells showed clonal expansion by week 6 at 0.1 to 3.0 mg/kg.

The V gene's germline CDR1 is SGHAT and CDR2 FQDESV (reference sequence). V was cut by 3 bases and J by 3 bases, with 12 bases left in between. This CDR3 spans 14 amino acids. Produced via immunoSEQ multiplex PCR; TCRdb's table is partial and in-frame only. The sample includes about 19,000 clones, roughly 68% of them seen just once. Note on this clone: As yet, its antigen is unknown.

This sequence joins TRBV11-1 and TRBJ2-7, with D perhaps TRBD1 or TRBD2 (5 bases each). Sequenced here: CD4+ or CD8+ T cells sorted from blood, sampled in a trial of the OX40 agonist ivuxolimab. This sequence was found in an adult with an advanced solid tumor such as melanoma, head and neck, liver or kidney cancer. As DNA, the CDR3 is TGTGCCAGCAGCTTGAGGGGAAACCACTACGAGCAGTACTTC. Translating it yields CASSLRGNHYEQYF.